This TCR beta chain was found in a study of T cells in Graves' hyperthyroidism and ophthalmopathy. This clonotype occurred many times. V lost 3 bases, J lost 5 bases, and 13 bases stayed unmatched. The CDR3 is made up of 16 amino acids. The germline V gene encodes CDR1 DFQATT and CDR2 SNEGSKA (reference sequence). The study enrolled patients aged 18 to 65 with newly diagnosed hyperthyroidism of under 2 months' duration. The investigators amplified TCR beta CDR3 regions from RNA transcripts. HTBI primers were employed in a first-round RT-PCR of the TCR CDR3. TCRdb reanalysed the multiplex PCR reads using MiXCR and keeps one entry per CDR3 protein. The sample contains about 540,000 distinct CDR3 sequences, more than 45% of which appear only once.

The source of this sequence is a young woman with Graves' hyperthyroidism. The sample was peripheral blood or thyroid tissue (not recorded which). The V gene is TRBV20-1, the J gene TRBJ2-5; 9 positions agree with TRBD2. CDR3 coding DNA: TGCAGTGCTAGTCCCATGCGGGAGGGACTCCGGGAGACCCAGTACTTC. This encodes CSASPMREGLRETQYF.